The clone carrying this TCR beta chain was counted only a few times. Its antigen remains unidentified. This sample is drawn from a study of identical twins. Whole-study findings and limits: Analyses of zero insertions could, in part, be confounded by invariant MAIT and iNKT cells. Insertions ran lower in abundant cord blood beta clonotypes, though not in memory repertoires.

TCRdb reprocessed the 5' RACE reads via MiXCR and lists one record per CDR3 protein. The data show some 250,000 distinct CDR3 sequences, 6.5% seen once. Per the germline V gene, CDR1 is ENHRY and CDR2 is SYGVKD. The V segment lost 7 bases and the J segment 5 bases; nucleotides outside the gene matches: 15. This CDR3 spans 19 amino acids. No donor was unhealthy or non-Caucasian. This sample was shared with a second study, whose subject was T cells expressing NK-cell markers.

This rearrangement joins TRBV10-3 to TRBJ2-2, with TRBD2 matching over 14 bases. This clonotype originated in a young woman in good health. Sequenced material: CD8+ T cells sorted from blood. The CDR3 sequence is CAITDLPGLAGVRTGELFF. The CDR3 DNA is TGTGCCATCACTGACTTACCGGGACTAGCGGGAGTAAGAACCGGGGAGCTGTTTTTT.